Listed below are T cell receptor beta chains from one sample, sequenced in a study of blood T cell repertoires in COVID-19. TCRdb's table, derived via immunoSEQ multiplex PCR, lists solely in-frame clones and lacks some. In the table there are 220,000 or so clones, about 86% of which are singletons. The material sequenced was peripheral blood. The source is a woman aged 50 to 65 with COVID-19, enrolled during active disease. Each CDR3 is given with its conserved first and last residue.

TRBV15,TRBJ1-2,CATSREGVGYGYTF
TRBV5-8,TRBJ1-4,CASSFRGLATNEKLFF
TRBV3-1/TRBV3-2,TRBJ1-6,CASSQSTGSWSSPLHF
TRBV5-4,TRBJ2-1,CASSSLEGTRIGEQFF
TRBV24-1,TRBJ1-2,CATSVTGGSGYTF
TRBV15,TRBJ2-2,CATSGLGYTGELFF
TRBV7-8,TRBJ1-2,CASSRRQGYGYTF
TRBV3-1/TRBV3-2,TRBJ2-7,CASSQVDRTYEQYF
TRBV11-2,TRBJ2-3,CASSHYRFTDTQYF
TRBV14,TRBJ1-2,CASSHRQGAQFYGYTF
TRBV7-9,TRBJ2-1,CASSLAIRLAGGGNEQFF
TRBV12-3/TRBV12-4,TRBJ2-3,CASTQLSGDTQYF
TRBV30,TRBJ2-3,CAWSTPGLAGDTQYF
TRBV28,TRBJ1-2,CASSGSEQGYTF
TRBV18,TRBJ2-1,CASSPRRSHSGANEQFF
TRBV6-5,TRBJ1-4,CASTVAAFNEKLFF
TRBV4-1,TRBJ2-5,CASSQVERGPQTQYF
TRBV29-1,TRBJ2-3,CSVEVPTTDTQYF
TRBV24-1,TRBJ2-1,CATSDSLGLVENEQFF
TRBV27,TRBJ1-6,CASSVDRGRDSPLHF
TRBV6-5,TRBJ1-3,CASSYRGSSGNTIYF
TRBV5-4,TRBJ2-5,CASSLEGTSGGAGETQYF
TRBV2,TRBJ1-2,CARGDRGQGYGYTF
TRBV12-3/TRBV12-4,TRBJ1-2,CASSSQGAYGYTF
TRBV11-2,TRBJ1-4,CASSFADSRGKLFF
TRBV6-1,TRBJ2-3,CASSDRGGTVDTQYF
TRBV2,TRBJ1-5,CASGQNQPQHF
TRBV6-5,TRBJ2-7,CASSRGTGAPYEQYF
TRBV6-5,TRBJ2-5,CASSLDRGKETQYF
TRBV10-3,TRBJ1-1,CAISESPGEGAFF
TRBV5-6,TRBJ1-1,CASSPLQGADTEAFF
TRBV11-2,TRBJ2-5,CASSLVPDYQETQYF
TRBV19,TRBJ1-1,CASSITGRSEAFF
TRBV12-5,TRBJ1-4,CASGPGQGLNEKLFF
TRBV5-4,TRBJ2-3,CASGRGRPGTQYF